Shown below are 20 T cell receptor beta chains from a single sample sequenced in a study of identical twins. TCRdb recomputed calls from the 5' RACE reads with MiXCR, one row per CDR3 protein. The table lists approximately 590,000 distinct CDR3 sequences, 7.5% to 10% of them singletons. Separately, the same data were catalogued under a study of yellow fever vaccine responses in identical twins.

Input material: PBMCs. The origin of the receptors is a woman aged 18-29 years in good health.

In its sample, this clonotype was seen a few times. V is TRBV29-1 and J is TRBJ2-3, with D unclear. This CDR3 is 14 amino acids long. Germline assignment: CDR1 SQVTM and CDR2 ANQGSEA. The V gene lost 5 bases and the J gene lost 1 base, with 13 bases spanning the gap. The CDR3 loop reads CSVLGKHGTDTQYF. The CDR3 DNA is TGCAGCGTTTTAGGGAAACACGGCACAGATACGCAGTATTTT.

This clonotype came up a few times. This chain connects TRBV18 to TRBJ2-7, with TRBD1 identical over 10 bases. The CDR3 length is 13 residues. The V gene end was trimmed by 8 bases and the J gene end by 4 bases; junction bases not matched to a gene: 5. The germline V gene encodes CDR1 KGHSH and CDR2 LQKENI. The DNA for the CDR3 is TGTGCCAGCCTCCGGGACAGGGGTTACGAGCAGTACTTC. It encodes CASLRDRGYEQYF. Drawing the rest from reference TRBV18 and TRBJ2-7, the complete variable domain is NAGVMQNPRHLVRRRGQEARLRCSPMKGHSHVYWYRQLPEEGLKFMVYLQKENIIDESGMPKERFSAEFPKEGPSILRIQQVVRGDSAAYFCASLRDRGYEQYFGPGTRLTVT.

This clonotype has more than one count but fewer than ten. The rearrangement joins TRBV20-1 to TRBJ2-7; 11 bases are shared with TRBD2. Germline V gene sequence: CDR1 DFQATT, CDR2 SNEGSKA (reference sequence). The CDR3 has 16 residues. V lost 1 base and J lost 2; bases outside the gene matches: 7. CDR3 residues: CSARGGTSGDAYEQYF. DNA of the CDR3: TGCAGTGCTAGAGGGGGGACTAGCGGAGACGCCTACGAGCAGTACTTC.

The CDR3 DNA follows: TGCAGCGGCACAGGGGCGAACACGTACAATGAGCAGTTCTTC. Translation: CSGTGANTYNEQFF. The rearrangement links TRBV29-1 to TRBJ2-1, with TRBD1 matching 7 bases. The length of the CDR3 is 14 residues. Per the germline V gene, CDR1 is SQVTM and CDR2 is ANQGSEA. The V segment lost 7 bases and the J segment 4 bases; nucleotides outside the gene matches: 10.

This clonotype was seen only a few times. The chain uses TRBV2 and TRBJ2-7; possibly TRBD1 for D (6 bases). The V and J ends lost 3 bases and 6 bases respectively, with 15 bases between them. Germline CDR1 is SNHLY and CDR2 is FYNNEI. This CDR3 region has 14 residues. The DNA for the CDR3 is TGTGCCAGCAGTGAGCGGCAGGGGACGCGCGAGCAGTACTTC. Its protein product is CASSERQGTREQYF.

This chain's CDR3 is CASSHRLAGRNEQFF. The CDR3, as DNA: TGTGCCAGCAGTCACCGACTAGCGGGGCGGAATGAGCAGTTCTTC. The chain is built from TRBV27 and TRBJ2-1; 11 bases line up with TRBD2. J was trimmed by 7 bases and V by 5 bases; bases with no gene match: 7. This CDR3 has 15 amino acids. Germline loops: CDR1 MNHEY, CDR2 SMNVEV (reference sequence).

This clonotype was counted between two and nine times. The V call is TRBV7-9, the J call TRBJ2-5; D assignment may be TRBD1 or TRBD2 (5 bases each). From germline, CDR1 is SEHNR and CDR2 FQNEAQ (reference sequence). There are 15 residues in the CDR3. The V and J ends lost 8 bases and 5 bases respectively, with 21 bases between them. The CDR3 here is CASLHRDASLETQYF. CDR3 coding DNA: TGTGCCAGCCTACATCGGGACGCCAGCCTTGAGACCCAGTACTTC.

V and J are TRBV19 and TRBJ2-1, with TRBD1 identical over 9 bases. V lost 3 bases and J lost 5; bases outside the gene matches: 5. CDR3 length: 15 amino acids. CDR1 LNHDA and CDR2 SQIVND come from the germline V gene (reference sequence). CDR3 DNA sequence: TGTGCCAGTAGTATCGGGGACAGGGTGCACAATGAGCAGTTCTTC. Protein product: CASSIGDRVHNEQFF.

The chain recombines TRBV4-1 with TRBJ2-1; a weak D match, TRBD2 (6 bases). CDR1 is MGHRA and CDR2 is YSYEKL in the germline V gene. The CDR3 consists of 17 residues. Trimming removed 1 base from V and 3 bases from J, with 16 bases in between. The CDR3 bases are TGCGCCAGCAGCCAAGGACGCGGGAAGGGTAGCTACAATGAGCAGTTCTTC. This codes for CASSQGRGKGSYNEQFF.

This clonotype occurred a few times. This chain joins TRBV29-1 and TRBJ1-2; D is perhaps TRBD1 (5 bases). The CDR3 is 13 residues long. From germline, CDR1 is SQVTM and CDR2 ANQGSEA. The V end was cut by 8 bases, the J end by 3 bases, with 16 bases between. The CDR3, as DNA: TGCAGCACCCAGCGCAGGGCTGACTATGGCTACACCTTC. This codes for CSTQRRADYGYTF. The full variable domain, completed using reference TRBV29-1 and TRBJ1-2, is SAVISQKPSRDICQRGTSLTIQCQVDSQVTMMFWYRQQPGQSLTLIATANQGSEATYESGFVIDKFPISRPNLTFSTLTVSNMSPEDSSIYLCSTQRRADYGYTFGSGTRLTVV.

At least ten counts were recorded for this clonotype. The chain links TRBV7-2 to TRBJ2-5, with D perhaps TRBD2 (7 bases). This CDR3 is 16 amino acids long. CDR1 is SGHTA and CDR2 is FQGNSA in the germline V gene. V lost 2 bases to trimming and J lost 2 bases, with 15 bases between them. Written as DNA, the CDR3 is TGTGCCAGCAGCTTACTTGGCGGGGGCACACAAGAGACCCAGTACTTC. Encoded protein: CASSLLGGGTQETQYF.

This clonotype has more than one count but fewer than ten. CDR3 amino acids: CASSWAGQNQPQHF. The CDR3 coding sequence is TGTGCCAGCAGCTGGGCGGGGCAAAATCAGCCCCAGCATTTT. V gene TRBV12-3 or TRBV12-4 combines with J gene TRBJ1-5; D perhaps matches TRBD1 (5 bases). The germline V and J ends were trimmed by 6 bases and 4 bases, with 13 bases remaining between them. This CDR3 region has 14 residues.

This clonotype has only a few counts. The chain joins TRBV7-3 to TRBJ2-3, with 11 bases that match TRBD2. After removal of 5 bases from V and 4 bases from J, the junction contained 5 bases not matched to a gene. The CDR3 has 15 residues. CDR1 and CDR2 from the germline V gene are SGHTA and FQGTGA. Here the CDR3 DNA reads TGTGCCAGCAGCACTAGCGGGGGTAATCCAGATACGCAGTATTTT. Translation: CASSTSGGNPDTQYF.

The J gene is TRBJ2-5, the V gene TRBV2; 8 bases map to TRBD1. Germline CDR1 reads SNHLY; CDR2 reads FYNNEI. There are 13 residues in the CDR3. The junction had 3 bases not matched to a gene; V was cut back by 4 bases and J by 5 bases. CDR3: CASSGTGGETQYF. For the CDR3, the DNA is TGTGCCAGCAGTGGAACAGGGGGGGAGACCCAGTACTTC.

The rearrangement joins TRBV7-2 to TRBJ2-7; either TRBD1 or TRBD2 may fit D (6 bases each). Germline V gives CDR1 SGHTA, CDR2 FQGNSA. Between the trimmed V and J ends, which lost 6 bases and 4 bases, there was a span of 19 bases. The CDR3 length is 15 residues. Written as DNA, the CDR3 is TGTGCCAGCAGTCCCGACAGGTCGGCGGGGTACGAGCAGTACTTC. Translation: CASSPDRSAGYEQYF.

This sequence joins TRBV7-6 and TRBJ2-1; TRBD1 is a possible D gene (5 bases). Germline loops: CDR1 SGHVS, CDR2 FNYEAQ. V lost 2 bases and J 10 bases, leaving 12 bases between the germline ends. CDR3 length: 13 residues. The CDR3 is CASSLQGSLEQFF. The CDR3 nucleotides are TGTGCCAGCAGCTTACAGGGTTCGTTGGAGCAGTTCTTC.

The rearrangement joins TRBV4-2 to TRBJ2-5; D gene uncertain. The CDR3 covers 14 residues. V lost 3 bases to trimming and J lost 5 bases, with 13 bases between them. Per the germline V gene, CDR1 is LGHNA and CDR2 is YNFKEQ. The CDR3 DNA follows: TGTGCCAGCAGCCAGTACAGCCGACTCGAGACCCAGTACTTC. Amino acids: CASSQYSRLETQYF.

This clonotype appeared a few times. The rearrangement joins TRBV30 to TRBJ1-5; tentative D call: TRBD1 (5 bases). Trimming cost V 1 base and J 7 bases, with 11 bases left between them. Germline V gene data show CDR1 as GTSNPN and CDR2 as SVGIG (reference sequence). This CDR3 contains 13 residues. The CDR3 region has the DNA TGTGCCTGGAGTGATCGCAGGGAACAGCCCCAGCATTTT. Its translation is CAWSDRREQPQHF.

Comment on this clonotype: Germline and junction disagree at one end, which may indicate a read error. The chain employs TRBV7-7 and TRBJ2-5, with TRBD2 matching over 8 bases. CDR1 is SSHAT and CDR2 is FNYEAQ in the germline V gene (reference sequence). The CDR3 covers 15 residues. This CDR3 is CASSLAGTTQETQYF. The CDR3 DNA follows: TGTGCTAGCAGCTTAGCGGGGACTACCCAAGAGACCCAGTACTTC.

This clonotype was seen ten or more times. V usage is TRBV6-1 and J usage is TRBJ2-7; D remains unclear. Looked up from germline, CDR1 is MNHNS and CDR2 is SASEGT. This CDR3 is built from 13 residues. The V end lost 2 bases, the J end lost 4 bases, and 9 bases lay between the germline ends. As DNA, the CDR3 is TGTGCCAGCAGTGAAAACCCATATTACGAGCAGTACTTC. Residues: CASSENPYYEQYF.